The TCR beta chain described here comes from a study of blood T cell repertoires in COVID-19 (dated by TCRdb to 2020 to 2021). Some background on the complete study: Samples from collaborators originated in the United States, Italy and Spain and spanned both the acute and convalescent phases of COVID-19. The prospective study material was composed of cDNA or gDNA derived from T cells, B-cell-depleted T cells, or PBMCs. Samples were obtained from the ongoing ImmuneRACE study (first 160 participants) and from about 1,300 subjects provided by 6 global collaborators. A freely available public database, intended as a resource for researchers studying the immune response to SARS-CoV-2, is where the repertoires were released. Where available, HLA class I and class II types were taken from metadata supplied by the sample provider and were not determined by assay-based typing. The dataset comprised deeply sampled blood TCRbeta repertoires from subjects exposed to, actively infected with, or recovered from COVID-19. A de-identified subject ID, COVID-19 status, age in years and sex were almost always included in the sample metadata.

Note on this clone: There is no known antigen for this receptor. No qualities accompany the bases; no much larger clone lies one base away.

The collaborating institutions used their own protocols to collect whole blood in K2EDTA tubes. For TCRbeta analysis, collaborators shipped samples in one of three forms: frozen whole blood, isolated PBMCs, or DNA extracted from either of those sample types. TCRbeta CDR3 regions were amplified from genomic DNA using the immunoSEQ Assay, a bias-controlled multiplex PCR. As for how the authors treated the data: Within the assay, amplification of reference gene primers was used to estimate how many nucleated cells each sample contained. To quantify the absolute abundance of each unique TCRbeta CDR3 rearrangement, sequence reads were collapsed and filtered. For each sample, productive Simpson clonality was calculated as the square root of Simpson's diversity index over productive rearrangements. The source is immuneACCESS, and TCRdb retained only in-frame sequences with V and J called. Part of the clones is not carried over; for the studies checked, unresolved V genes explain less than half of this, and the remainder is unexplained. V, J and clone size were drawn from that table, and D and trimming were deduced from the DNA. This sample gives over 85,000 clones in total; roughly 77% of them show up just once. In total, the top ten clones hold 24% of the sample.

What the study reported, not specific to this receptor: The quantity of clinical and demographic metadata differed by source and by participant and was supplied without curation.

CDR1 and CDR2 (SGHNT, YYREEE) derive from the germline V gene (reference sequence). For this chain, trimming is 0 bases at the V end and 6 bases at the J end, and the number of junction bases without a gene match is 9. Counted from cysteine to phenylalanine, this CDR3 has 16 amino acids. The CDR3 DNA has 48 bases and is translated from base 1. Recombination connected TRBV5-4 to TRBJ2-3; a stretch of 8 junction bases matches TRBD2. The material sequenced was peripheral blood. The sequence was obtained from a human donor in a cohort sampled during active COVID-19. In nucleotides, the sequence is TGTGCCAGCAGCTTGGGGATAGCGGGATCTACGGATACGCAGTATTTT. Its protein is CASSLGIAGSTDTQYF. Full variable domain (CDR3 extended with the reference TRBV5-4 and TRBJ2-3 proteins): ETGVTQSPTHLIKTRGQQVTLRCSSQSGHNTVSWYQQALGQGPQFIFQYYREEENGRGNFPPRFSGLQFPNYSSELNVNALELDDSALYLCASSLGIAGSTDTQYFGPGTRLTVL.